What follows is one T cell receptor beta chain and its context. The antigen is unknown. Clones were read by immunoSEQ multiplex PCR, and TCRdb kept only the in-frame ones, dropping some. This sample has around 1,100 clones, with around 35% found just once. The data belong to a study of T cells in localized non-small cell lung cancer. Study-level points and caveats: One tumor region alone was sequenced, and heterogeneity therefore remains possible. Median detection of top 100 tumor clones in adjacent lung was about 52 clones. Clonality peaked in uninvolved adjacent lung rather than tumor.

The V gene end was trimmed by 1 base and the J gene end by 5 bases; junction bases not matched to a gene: 4. The germline CDR1 and CDR2 sequences are SGHDN and FVKESK. CDR3 length equals 14 residues. Adjacent lung samples, free of atypia, were obtained at least 2 cm from the tumor margin. The receptor was derived from a male donor aged 60 or over with stage I lung adenocarcinoma. This sample comprised normal lung tissue next to the tumor, obtained before any cancer treatment. The V call is TRBV14, the J call TRBJ1-2, with 7 bases lining up with TRBD1. The CDR3 DNA sequence: TGTGCCAGCAGCCAAGTAGGGACAGCATATGGCTACACCTTC. Protein sequence: CASSQVGTAYGYTF.